This T cell receptor beta chain was retrieved from a study of early T cells in non-severe SARS-CoV-2 infection. Study-level information: From unsorted whole blood, bulk RNA was sequenced, and the chains remained unpaired. Points from the study as a whole: Comparison of clonotypes with VDJdb favored anti-spike CD8 responses while missing private and CD4 specificities.

On this clonotype itself: Its antigen is still unknown.

Germline values: CDR1 SGHVS, CDR2 FQNEAQ. Trimming left V 6 bases short and J 5 bases short, with 16 bases between. This CDR3 has 15 amino acids. Individually, cDNA molecules had unique molecular identifiers attached to them. TCRdb re-analysed the 5' RACE reads in MiXCR, keeping a single row per CDR3 protein. The top ten hold more than 7.5% of the sample, which has about 72,000 distinct CDR3 sequences, about 9.5% seen once. The specimen comprised whole blood, sampled at baseline. This receptor was obtained from an adult who was a healthcare worker with PCR-confirmed SARS-CoV-2 infection or an uninfected control (not recorded which). The chain joins TRBV7-8 to TRBJ2-2; D possibly matches TRBD1 or TRBD2 (6 bases each). The CDR3 loop is CASREGVLPTGELFF. As DNA, the CDR3 is TGTGCCAGCAGGGAGGGGGTCCTTCCGACCGGGGAGCTGTTTTTT.